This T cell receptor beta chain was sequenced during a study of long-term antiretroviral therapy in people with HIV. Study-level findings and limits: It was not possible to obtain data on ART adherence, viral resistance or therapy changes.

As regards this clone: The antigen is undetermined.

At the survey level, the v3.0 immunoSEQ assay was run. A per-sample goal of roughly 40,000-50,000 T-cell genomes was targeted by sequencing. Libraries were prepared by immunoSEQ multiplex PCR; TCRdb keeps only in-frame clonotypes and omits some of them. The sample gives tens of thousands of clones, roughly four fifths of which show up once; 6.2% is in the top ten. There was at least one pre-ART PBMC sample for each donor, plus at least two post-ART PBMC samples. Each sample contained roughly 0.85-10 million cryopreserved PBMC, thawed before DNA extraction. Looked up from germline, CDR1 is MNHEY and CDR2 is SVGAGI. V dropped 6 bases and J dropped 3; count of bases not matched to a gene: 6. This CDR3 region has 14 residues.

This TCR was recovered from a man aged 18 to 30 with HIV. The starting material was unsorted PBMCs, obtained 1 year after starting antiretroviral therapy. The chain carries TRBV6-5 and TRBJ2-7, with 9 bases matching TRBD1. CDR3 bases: TGTGCCAGCAGCCTAGGACAGGGGCTCTACGAGCAGTACTTC. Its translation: CASSLGQGLYEQYF.